This TCR beta chain was sequenced in a study of shared clonotypes between healthy human individuals. Study details: Per donor, CD8 memory used one plate, CD8 naive used two, CD4 memory used three and CD4 naive used three. Regarding the study as a whole: Shared clonotypes across all four donors exceeded non-shared ones in generation probability.

Comment on this clone: The antigen is undetermined. This same CDR3 is encoded by further DNA sequences in the sample.

The protocol was immunoSEQ multiplex PCR, while the TCRdb copy is restricted to in-frame clones and leaves out a portion. Of 800,000 to 1,200,000 clones in the sample, around 78% were seen once. V lost 6 bases and J lost 4, with 9 bases in between. Germline V CDR1 and CDR2: ENHRY, SYGVKD. This CDR3 is built from 12 residues. Sequenced sample: memory CD4+ T cells from PBMCs. Stated subset: CD45RA-negative fraction. The chain employs TRBV10-3 and TRBJ2-5; no reliable D call. This clonotype originated in a man between 18 and 29 years old in good health. Some clones in this sample may be carry-over from other donors' samples. The CDR3 sequence is CAISPKGETQYF. The CDR3 bases are TGTGCCATCAGCCCCAAAGGAGAGACCCAGTACTTC.